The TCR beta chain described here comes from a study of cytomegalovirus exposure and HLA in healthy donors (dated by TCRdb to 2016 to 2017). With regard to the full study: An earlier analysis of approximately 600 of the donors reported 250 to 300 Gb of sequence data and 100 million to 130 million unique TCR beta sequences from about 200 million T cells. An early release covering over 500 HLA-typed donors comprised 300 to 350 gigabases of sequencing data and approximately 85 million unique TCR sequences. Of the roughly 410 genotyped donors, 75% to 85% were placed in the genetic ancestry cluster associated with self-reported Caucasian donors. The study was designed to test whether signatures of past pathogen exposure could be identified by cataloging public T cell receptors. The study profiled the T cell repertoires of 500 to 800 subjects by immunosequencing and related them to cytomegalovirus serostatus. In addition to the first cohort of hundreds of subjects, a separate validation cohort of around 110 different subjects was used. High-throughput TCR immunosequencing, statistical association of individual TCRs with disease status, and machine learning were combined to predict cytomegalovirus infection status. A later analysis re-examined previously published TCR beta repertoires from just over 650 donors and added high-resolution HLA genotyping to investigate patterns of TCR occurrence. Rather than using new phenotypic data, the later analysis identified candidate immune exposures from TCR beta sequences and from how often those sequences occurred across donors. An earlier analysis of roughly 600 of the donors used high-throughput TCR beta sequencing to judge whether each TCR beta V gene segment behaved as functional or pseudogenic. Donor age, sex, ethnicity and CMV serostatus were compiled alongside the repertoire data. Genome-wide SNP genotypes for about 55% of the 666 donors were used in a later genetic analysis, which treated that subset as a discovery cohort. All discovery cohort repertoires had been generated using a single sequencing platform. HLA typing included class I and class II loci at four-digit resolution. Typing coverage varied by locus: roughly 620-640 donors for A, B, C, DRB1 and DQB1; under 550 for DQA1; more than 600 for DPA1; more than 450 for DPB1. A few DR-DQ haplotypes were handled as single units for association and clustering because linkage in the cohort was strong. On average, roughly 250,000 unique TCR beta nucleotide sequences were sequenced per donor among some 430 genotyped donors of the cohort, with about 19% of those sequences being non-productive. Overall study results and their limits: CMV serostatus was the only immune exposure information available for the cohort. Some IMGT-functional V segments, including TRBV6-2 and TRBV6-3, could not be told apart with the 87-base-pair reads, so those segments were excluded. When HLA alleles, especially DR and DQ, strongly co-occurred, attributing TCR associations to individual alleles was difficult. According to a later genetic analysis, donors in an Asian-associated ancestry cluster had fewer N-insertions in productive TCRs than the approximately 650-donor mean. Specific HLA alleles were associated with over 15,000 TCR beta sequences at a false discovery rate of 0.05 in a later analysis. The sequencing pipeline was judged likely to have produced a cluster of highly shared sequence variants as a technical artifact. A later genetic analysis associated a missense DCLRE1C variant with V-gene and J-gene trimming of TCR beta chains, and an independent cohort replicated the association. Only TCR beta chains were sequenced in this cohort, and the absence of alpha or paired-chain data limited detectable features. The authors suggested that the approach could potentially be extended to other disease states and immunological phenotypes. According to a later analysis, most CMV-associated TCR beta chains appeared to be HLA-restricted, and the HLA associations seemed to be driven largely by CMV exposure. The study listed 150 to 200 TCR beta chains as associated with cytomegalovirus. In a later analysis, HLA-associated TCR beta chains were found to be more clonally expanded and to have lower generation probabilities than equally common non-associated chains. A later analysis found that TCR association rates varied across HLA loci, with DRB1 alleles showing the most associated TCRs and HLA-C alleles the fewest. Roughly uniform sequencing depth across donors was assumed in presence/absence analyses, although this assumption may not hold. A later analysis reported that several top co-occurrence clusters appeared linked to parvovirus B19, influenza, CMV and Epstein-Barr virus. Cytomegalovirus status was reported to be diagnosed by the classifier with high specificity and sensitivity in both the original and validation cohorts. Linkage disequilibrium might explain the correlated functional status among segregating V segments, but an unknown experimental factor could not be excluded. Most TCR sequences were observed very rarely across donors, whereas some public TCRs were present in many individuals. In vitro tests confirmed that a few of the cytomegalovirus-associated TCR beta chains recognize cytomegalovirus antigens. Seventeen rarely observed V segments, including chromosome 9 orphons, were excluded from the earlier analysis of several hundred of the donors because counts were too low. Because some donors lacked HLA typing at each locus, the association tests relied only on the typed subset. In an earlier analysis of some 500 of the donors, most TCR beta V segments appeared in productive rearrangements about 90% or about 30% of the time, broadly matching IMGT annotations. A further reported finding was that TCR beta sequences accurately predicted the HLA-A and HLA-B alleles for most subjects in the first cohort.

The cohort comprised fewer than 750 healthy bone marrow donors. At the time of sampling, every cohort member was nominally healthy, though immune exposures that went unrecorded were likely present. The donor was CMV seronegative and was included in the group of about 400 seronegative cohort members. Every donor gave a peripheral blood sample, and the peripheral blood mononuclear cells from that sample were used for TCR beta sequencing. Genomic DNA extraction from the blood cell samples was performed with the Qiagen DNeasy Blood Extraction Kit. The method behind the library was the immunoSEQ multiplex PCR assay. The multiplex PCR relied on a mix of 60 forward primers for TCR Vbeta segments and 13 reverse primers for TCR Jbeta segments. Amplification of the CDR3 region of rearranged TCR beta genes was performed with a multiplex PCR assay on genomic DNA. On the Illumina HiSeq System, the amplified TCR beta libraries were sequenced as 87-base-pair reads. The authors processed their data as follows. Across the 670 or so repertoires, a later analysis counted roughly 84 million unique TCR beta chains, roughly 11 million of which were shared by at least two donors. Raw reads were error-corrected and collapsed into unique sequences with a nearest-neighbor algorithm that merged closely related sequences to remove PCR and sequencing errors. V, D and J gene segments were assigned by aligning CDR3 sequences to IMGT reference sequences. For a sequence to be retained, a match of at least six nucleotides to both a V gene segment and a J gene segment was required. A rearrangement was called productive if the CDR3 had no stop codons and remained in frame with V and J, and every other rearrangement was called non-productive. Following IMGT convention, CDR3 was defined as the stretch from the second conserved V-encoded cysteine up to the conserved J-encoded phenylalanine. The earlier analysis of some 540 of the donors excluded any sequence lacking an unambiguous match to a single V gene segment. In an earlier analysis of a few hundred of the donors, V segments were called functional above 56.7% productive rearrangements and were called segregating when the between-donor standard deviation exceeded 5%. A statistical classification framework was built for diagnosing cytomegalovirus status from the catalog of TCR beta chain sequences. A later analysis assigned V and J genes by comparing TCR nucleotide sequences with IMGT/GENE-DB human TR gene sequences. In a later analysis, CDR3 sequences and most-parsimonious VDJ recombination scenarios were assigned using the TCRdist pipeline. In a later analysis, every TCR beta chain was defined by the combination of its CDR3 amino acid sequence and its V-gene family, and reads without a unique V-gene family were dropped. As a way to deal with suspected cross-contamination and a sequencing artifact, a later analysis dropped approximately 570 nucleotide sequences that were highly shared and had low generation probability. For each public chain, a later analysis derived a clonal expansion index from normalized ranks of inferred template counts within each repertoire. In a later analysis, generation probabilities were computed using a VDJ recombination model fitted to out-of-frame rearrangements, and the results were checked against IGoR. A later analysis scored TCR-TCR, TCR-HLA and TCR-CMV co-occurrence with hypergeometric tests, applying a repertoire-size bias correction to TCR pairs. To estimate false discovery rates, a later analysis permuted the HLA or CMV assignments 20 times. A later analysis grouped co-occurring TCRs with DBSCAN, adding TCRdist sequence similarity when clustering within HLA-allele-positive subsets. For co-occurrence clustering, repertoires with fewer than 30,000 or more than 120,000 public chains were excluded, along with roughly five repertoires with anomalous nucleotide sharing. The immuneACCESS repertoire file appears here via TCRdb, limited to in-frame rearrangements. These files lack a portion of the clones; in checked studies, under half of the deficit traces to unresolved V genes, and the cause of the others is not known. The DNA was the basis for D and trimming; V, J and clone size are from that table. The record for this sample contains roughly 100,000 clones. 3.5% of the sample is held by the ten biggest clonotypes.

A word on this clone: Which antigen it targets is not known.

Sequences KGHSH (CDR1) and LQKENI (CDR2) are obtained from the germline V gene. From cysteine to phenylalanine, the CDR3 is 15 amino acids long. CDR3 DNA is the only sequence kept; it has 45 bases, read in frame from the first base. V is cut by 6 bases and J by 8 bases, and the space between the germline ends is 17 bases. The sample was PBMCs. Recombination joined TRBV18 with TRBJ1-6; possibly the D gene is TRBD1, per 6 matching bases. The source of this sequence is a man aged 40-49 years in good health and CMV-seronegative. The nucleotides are TGTGCCAGCTCCCCCAGACAGGAGAAGGATTCACCCCTCCACTTT. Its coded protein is CASSPRQEKDSPLHF.